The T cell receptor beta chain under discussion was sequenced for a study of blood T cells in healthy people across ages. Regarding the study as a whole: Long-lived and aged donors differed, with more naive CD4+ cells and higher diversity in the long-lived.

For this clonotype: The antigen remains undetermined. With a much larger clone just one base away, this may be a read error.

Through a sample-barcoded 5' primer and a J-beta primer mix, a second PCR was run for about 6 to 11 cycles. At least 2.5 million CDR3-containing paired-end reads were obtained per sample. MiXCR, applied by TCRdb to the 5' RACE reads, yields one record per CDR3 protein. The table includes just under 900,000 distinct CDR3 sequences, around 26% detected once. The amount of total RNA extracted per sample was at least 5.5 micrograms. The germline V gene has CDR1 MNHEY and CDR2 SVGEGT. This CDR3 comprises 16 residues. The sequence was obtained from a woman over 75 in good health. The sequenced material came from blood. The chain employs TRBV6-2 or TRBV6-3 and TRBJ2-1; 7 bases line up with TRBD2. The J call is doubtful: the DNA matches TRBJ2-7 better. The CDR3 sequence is CASSYSRGSSYNEQYF. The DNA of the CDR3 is TGTGCCAGCAGTTACTCGCGGGGGAGCTCCTACAATGAGCAGTACTTC.